Listed here are 2 T cell receptor beta chains from one sample, sequenced in a study of shared clonotypes between healthy human individuals. Profiled with immunoSEQ multiplex PCR; TCRdb holds only in-frame clones, not every one. The table lists hundreds of thousands of clones, roughly 95% of them singletons. The sequenced sample was naive CD4+ T cells sorted from blood. This sample's subset: CD45RA+ positively selected. These receptors originate from a woman under 40 in good health.

This sequence joins TRBV27 and TRBJ2-3; tentatively, D is TRBD2 (6 bases). CDR1 MNHEY and CDR2 SMNVEV come from the germline V gene (reference sequence). Trimming left V 0 bases short and J 6 bases short, with 19 bases between. The CDR3 contains 17 residues. Here the CDR3 reads CASSLSPSAGHGDTQYF. The CDR3 nucleotides are TGTGCCAGCAGTTTATCGCCGTCAGCGGGCCACGGGGATACGCAGTATTTT.

V is TRBV7-2 and J is TRBJ2-1; TRBD2 might be the D (5 bases). Germline V CDR1 and CDR2: SGHTA, FQGNSA. There are 15 residues in the CDR3. V shed 1 base and J shed 4 bases, with 11 bases lying between them. CDR3: CASSLDGRLYNEQFF. The DNA for the CDR3 is TGTGCCAGCAGCTTAGATGGCAGACTATACAATGAGCAGTTCTTC.